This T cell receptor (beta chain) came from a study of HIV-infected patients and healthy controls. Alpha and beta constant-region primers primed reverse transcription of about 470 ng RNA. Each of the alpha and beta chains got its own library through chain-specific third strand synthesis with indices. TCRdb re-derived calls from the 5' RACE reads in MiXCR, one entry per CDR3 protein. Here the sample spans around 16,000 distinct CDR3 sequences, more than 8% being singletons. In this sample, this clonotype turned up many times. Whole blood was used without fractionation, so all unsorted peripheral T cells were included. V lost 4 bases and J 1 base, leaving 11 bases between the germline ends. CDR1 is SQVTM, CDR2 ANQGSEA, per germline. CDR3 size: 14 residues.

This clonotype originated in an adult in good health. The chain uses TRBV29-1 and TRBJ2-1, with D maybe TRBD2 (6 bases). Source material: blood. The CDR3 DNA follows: TGCAGCGTTGCAGGAGGGTCATCCTACAATGAGCAGTTCTTC. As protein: CSVAGGSSYNEQFF.